Each of the 25 T cell receptor beta chains below was sequenced from the same sample in a study of blood T cell repertoires in COVID-19. Only in-frame clones appear in the TCRdb table, and some are missing; sequencing was by immunoSEQ multiplex PCR. The sample has about 240,000 clones, 82% seen once. The sequenced material came from peripheral blood. The source of these receptors is a woman in her fifties or sixties with active or convalescent COVID-19.

This rearrangement joins TRBV9 to TRBJ1-1; D not resolved. The CDR3 runs 15 residues. The V end was cut by 0 bases, the J end by 4 bases, with 13 bases between. Per germline, CDR1 SGDLS and CDR2 YYNGEE. The CDR3: CASSVGGIGSTEAFF. The DNA for the CDR3 is TGTGCCAGCAGCGTAGGAGGGATAGGGAGCACTGAAGCTTTCTTT.

The gene calls are TRBV9 and TRBJ1-1; maybe TRBD1 (5 bases). Trimming took off 3 bases at V and 2 bases at J, with 11 bases between the two ends. Germline loops: CDR1 SGDLS, CDR2 YYNGEE. The CDR3 runs 14 residues. Here the CDR3 reads CASSADSINTEAFF. The CDR3 region has the DNA TGTGCCAGCAGCGCCGACAGCATCAACACTGAAGCTTTCTTT.

This rearrangement joins TRBV9 to TRBJ2-1; possible D gene TRBD2, 6 bases. V gave up 0 bases and J gave up 4 bases, with 11 bases separating them. Germline values: CDR1 SGDLS, CDR2 YYNGEE. The CDR3 extends over 15 amino acids. The CDR3 is CASSVDGGIYNEQFF. The CDR3 bases are TGTGCCAGCAGCGTAGACGGGGGAATATACAATGAGCAGTTCTTC.

As DNA, the CDR3 is TGTGCCTGGAGTATCCCGGGACAGCGGTTTGTTACCTTC. Protein product: CAWSIPGQRFVTF. The V and J genes are TRBV30 and TRBJ1-2; 7 bases align to TRBD1. This CDR3 contains 13 residues. From germline, CDR1 is GTSNPN and CDR2 SVGIG (reference sequence). After removal of 2 bases from V and 14 bases from J, the junction contained 14 bases not matched to a gene.

The rearrangement links TRBV19 to TRBJ1-1, with TRBD1 matching 9 bases. The germline gives CDR1 LNHDA, CDR2 SQIVND (reference sequence). The CDR3 has 17 residues. The V gene end was trimmed by 6 bases and the J gene end by 0 bases; junction bases not matched to a gene: 11. This CDR3 reads CASRPRTGGNMNTEAFF. The CDR3 DNA reads as TGTGCCAGTAGACCTCGAACAGGGGGCAACATGAACACTGAAGCTTTCTTT.

Note on this clone: A much larger clone lies one base from this, so it may be a read error. The chain combines TRBV5-6 with TRBJ2-2, with D possibly being TRBD1 (5 bases). V dropped 6 bases and J dropped 3 bases, with 9 bases sitting between them. The CDR3 has 13 residues. Germline V gene data show CDR1 as SGHDT and CDR2 as YYEEEE. The CDR3 sequence: CASNLQDTGELFF. As DNA, the CDR3 is TGTGCCAGCAACCTACAGGACACCGGGGAGCTGTTTTTT.

This clone came up once. The V gene is TRBV6-5, the J gene TRBJ2-2, with D perhaps TRBD1 (5 bases). Per the germline V gene, CDR1 is MNHEY and CDR2 is SVGAGI. The germline V and J ends were trimmed by 6 bases and 1 base, with 12 bases remaining between them. This CDR3 is 15 amino acids long. CDR3 DNA sequence: TGTGCCAGCAGCGTGGGGCTTCGGAACACCGGGGAGCTGTTTTTT. Its translation: CASSVGLRNTGELFF.

The chain is built from TRBV4-3 and TRBJ1-3; D is ambiguous. The CDR3 runs 20 residues. Germline loops: CDR1 LGHNA, CDR2 YSLEER. Trimming removed 0 bases at V and 0 bases at J, with 21 bases between. CDR3 coding DNA: TGCGCCAGCAGCCAAGATTTGATCGGGAGTTTCCGTAGCTCTGGAAACACCATATATTTT. Amino acid sequence: CASSQDLIGSFRSSGNTIYF.

This clone is a singleton in its sample. The chain uses TRBV14 and TRBJ1-5, with D unresolved. V gave up 1 base and J gave up 1 base, with 8 bases separating them. The germline CDR1 and CDR2 sequences are SGHDN and FVKESK. CDR3 size: 15 residues. The CDR3 is CASSQARGSNQPQHF. Written as DNA, the CDR3 is TGTGCCAGCAGCCAAGCTCGAGGGAGCAATCAGCCCCAGCATTTT.

The chain employs TRBV18 and TRBJ1-2, with TRBD1 as a possible D gene (6 bases). CDR3 length: 16 residues. Trimming stripped 6 bases from V and 4 bases from J, with 21 bases between. CDR1 and CDR2 from the germline V gene are KGHSH and LQKENI. Written as DNA, the CDR3 is TGTGCCAGCTCCCCCCTCGCCGGACAGTCATTCTATGGCTACACCTTC. Its protein product is CASSPLAGQSFYGYTF.

The V gene is TRBV3-1 (or the pseudogene TRBV3-2), the J gene TRBJ1-2; D remains ambiguous. Trimming pared 7 bases from V and 5 bases from J, leaving 17 bases between. The CDR3 contains 14 residues. Germline CDR1 and CDR2: LGHDT and YNNKEL (reference sequence). CDR3 DNA sequence: TGTGCCAGCACCAAACGACGGACGGGGTATGGCTACACCTTC. Its protein is CASTKRRTGYGYTF.

The CDR3 loop is CASSELVWQIMNTEAFF. CDR3 DNA: TGTGCCAGCAGTGAATTGGTTTGGCAGATCATGAACACTGAAGCTTTCTTT. The chain carries TRBV2 and TRBJ1-1, with D uncertain. There are 17 residues in the CDR3. The V gene lost 2 bases and the J gene lost 0 bases, with 16 bases spanning the gap. From germline, CDR1 is SNHLY and CDR2 FYNNEI.

This sequence joins TRBV20-1 and TRBJ2-1, with D possibly matching TRBD2 (5 bases). In germline, CDR1 is DFQATT, CDR2 SNEGSKA (reference sequence). Trimming removed 5 bases from V and 9 bases from J, with 8 bases in between. The length of the CDR3 is 10 residues. CDR3 in DNA: TGCAGTGCTTTGGACTCTGAGCAGTTCTTC. Protein sequence: CSALDSEQFF.

The genes are TRBV30 and TRBJ1-4, with TRBD1 matching over 8 bases. Losses at the gene ends were 3 bases for V and 4 bases for J; bases not matched to a gene: 19. The CDR3 loop spans 19 amino acids. Germline assignment: CDR1 GTSNPN and CDR2 SVGIG (reference sequence). The CDR3 loop is CAWSSRRQGAKSGNEKLFF. Written as DNA, the CDR3 is TGTGCCTGGAGCTCCCGTCGGCAGGGGGCTAAGTCGGGTAATGAAAAACTGTTTTTT. Supplemented by reference TRBV30 and TRBJ1-4, the full variable domain reads SQTIHQWPATLVQPVGSPLSLECTVEGTSNPNLYWYRQAAGRGLQLLFYSVGIGQISSEVPQNLSASRPQDRQFILSSKKLLLSDSGFYLCAWSSRRQGAKSGNEKLFFGSGTQLSVL.

This clone has only a few counts. The rearrangement joins TRBV5-4 to TRBJ2-7; 7 nucleotides align to TRBD1. Per the germline V gene, CDR1 is SGHNT and CDR2 is YYREEE (reference sequence). This CDR3 is built from 15 residues. V shed 4 bases and J 0 bases; nucleotides not matched to a gene: 7. DNA of the CDR3: TGTGCCAGCAGCGTGGACAGGAGTAGCTCCTACGAGCAGTACTTC. Amino acids: CASSVDRSSSYEQYF.

The V gene is TRBV2, the J gene TRBJ2-3; 11 nucleotides align to TRBD2. This CDR3 contains 15 residues. CDR1 and CDR2 (germline): SNHLY, FYNNEI. After removal of 6 bases from V and 4 bases from J, the junction contained 6 bases not matched to a gene. The CDR3 nucleotides are TGTGCCAGCAGGCACGGGACTAGCGGATCAGATACGCAGTATTTT. Amino acids: CASRHGTSGSDTQYF.

V is TRBV6-5 and J is TRBJ1-4; tentatively, D is TRBD1 (5 bases). V was clipped by 6 bases and J by 1 base, with 9 bases between them. Germline CDR1 MNHEY, CDR2 SVGAGI. The CDR3 totals 14 residues. CDR3 sequence: CASSPTVTNEKLFF. DNA for the CDR3: TGTGCCAGCAGCCCGACAGTAACTAATGAAAAACTGTTTTTT.

The genes are TRBV19 and TRBJ1-4, with TRBD1 matching 7 bases. CDR3 size: 17 residues. V shed 9 bases and J 0 bases; nucleotides not matched to a gene: 13. Germline assignment: CDR1 LNHDA and CDR2 SQIVND (reference sequence). The CDR3 protein is CARPGTDSIATNEKLFF. CDR3 coding DNA: TGTGCCAGACCCGGGACAGACTCCATTGCAACTAATGAAAAACTGTTTTTT.

The CDR3 DNA sequence: TGTGCCAGCAGCCAACCCGGGACTAGTATCTACGAGCAGTACTTC. Residues: CASSQPGTSIYEQYF. The V and J genes are TRBV4-2 and TRBJ2-7, with 8 bases fitting TRBD2. This CDR3 is built from 15 residues. Germline-derived CDR1 and CDR2 are LGHNA and YNFKEQ. Losses at the gene ends were 2 bases for V and 3 bases for J; bases not matched to a gene: 6.

This chain joins TRBV9 and TRBJ1-1, with D uncertain. Trimming pared 0 bases from V and 0 bases from J, leaving 3 bases between. Germline V gene sequence: CDR1 SGDLS, CDR2 YYNGEE. This CDR3 contains 13 residues. CDR3 in DNA: TGTGCCAGCAGCGTAGACTTGAACACTGAAGCTTTCTTT. This codes for CASSVDLNTEAFF.

This clone appeared many times. J is TRBJ2-2 and V is TRBV2; 9 bases map to TRBD1. The trim removed 4 bases at V and 0 bases at J, leaving 6 bases unmatched. The CDR3 loop spans 17 amino acids. The germline gives CDR1 SNHLY, CDR2 FYNNEI. DNA for the CDR3: TGTGCCAGCAGTGCCCCAGGGGACAGGGCGAACACCGGGGAGCTGTTTTTT. This codes for CASSAPGDRANTGELFF.

V gene TRBV20-1 combines with J gene TRBJ2-5, with no clear D. This CDR3 spans 10 amino acids. V was shortened by 5 bases and J by 3 bases, with 4 bases between the two germline ends. The germline V gene has CDR1 DFQATT and CDR2 SNEGSKA (reference sequence). CDR3 sequence (DNA): TGCAGTGCTCTAAAAGAGACCCAGTACTTC. Its translation is CSALKETQYF.

Only one count was recorded for this clone. The chain is built from TRBV18 and TRBJ2-7; 10 bases fit TRBD1. The V segment lost 0 bases and the J segment 7 bases; nucleotides outside the gene matches: 6. This CDR3 has 15 residues. CDR1 and CDR2 from the germline V gene are KGHSH and LQKENI. The CDR3 DNA follows: TGTGCCAGCTCACCACCGGGACAGGGGTTCGGGGAGCAGTACTTC. This gives the protein CASSPPGQGFGEQYF.

CDR3 bases: TGTGCCAGCAGCCCACGGACTAGCGGGGGGGCTGGGGAGACCCAGTACTTC. Translating it yields CASSPRTSGGAGETQYF. The rearrangement uses TRBV7-2 and TRBJ2-5; 15 bases match TRBD2. The CDR3 totals 17 residues. V gave up 5 bases and J gave up 5 bases; unmatched junction bases: 9. The V gene's germline CDR1 is SGHTA and CDR2 FQGNSA.

The chain is built from TRBV30 and TRBJ1-1; no reliable D call. Trimming removed 4 bases from V and 1 base from J, with 13 bases in between. The germline V gene has CDR1 GTSNPN and CDR2 SVGIG (reference sequence). CDR3 length equals 14 residues. The CDR3 DNA reads as TGTGCCTGGACTGGACTCCGAAGGAACACTGAAGCTTTCTTT. It codes for CAWTGLRRNTEAFF.